This T cell receptor beta chain was documented in a study of regulatory T cells in long-lasting Graves disease. Assembly of TCR beta libraries relied on iRepertoire HTBI primers together with Arm-PCR of CDR3 regions. In TCRdb, the multiplex PCR reads were re-called with MiXCR into one record per CDR3 protein. The table lists about 540,000 distinct CDR3 sequences, roughly 14% of them singletons. Time point in this sample: newly diagnosed GD, antithyroid drugs for less than 3 months. Scientists built the TCR library using RNA that was extracted from PBMCs. Germline V CDR1 and CDR2: GTSNPN, SVGIG (reference sequence). The CDR3 extends over 12 amino acids. A remark on this clonotype: A read error may account for a junction end that differs from germline.

This sample also appeared in a second study, on T cells in Graves' hyperthyroidism and ophthalmopathy. Turning to that study: Hyperthyroidism in the patients, aged 18 to 65, was newly diagnosed and under 2 months in duration.

The receptor was derived from a man younger than 45 with Graves disease. The rearrangement links TRBV30 to TRBJ2-1; D uncertain. The starting material was peripheral blood mononuclear cells (PBMCs), obtained at new diagnosis, from a patient treated with antithyroid drugs. The CDR3 nucleotides are TGTGCCTGGAGTGTAGCTTACAATGGGCAGTTCTTC. Encoded protein: CAWSVAYNGQFF.